This record covers a single T cell receptor beta chain. Original data processing: For nucleated cells, counts were estimated from reference gene primer amplification. Clones were read by immunoSEQ multiplex PCR, and TCRdb kept only the in-frame ones, dropping some. The DNA gave D and trimming, while V, J and clone size come from that table. The data show approximately 170,000 clones, with roughly 84% seen just once and about 2.7% held by the top ten. The data derive from a study of blood T cell repertoires in COVID-19. For the study at large: Samples representing acute and convalescent COVID-19 were sourced from the United States, Italy and Spain.

Germline V gene lookup returns CDR1 SNHLY and CDR2 FYNNEI. The ends were cut back, 2 bases at V and 4 bases at J, with 8 bases in the middle. CDR3 length equals 13 residues. The sequenced sample was peripheral blood. J is TRBJ1-2 and V is TRBV2; no clear D gene. The clonotype was recovered from a human donor with acute or convalescent COVID-19. The donor label of this sample is uncertain. CDR3: CASSEQSGYGYTF. CDR3 DNA sequence: TGTGCCAGCAGTGAACAGTCGGGCTATGGCTACACCTTC.